These 11 T cell receptor beta chains share one sample of origin, sequenced in a study of shared clonotypes between healthy human individuals. Naive CD8 cells lacked CD45RO and underwent positive selection for CCR7, leaving out terminally differentiated effector memory CD45RA+ cells. Sequencing used immunoSEQ multiplex PCR; TCRdb keeps in-frame clones, though not all of them. The table shows about 680,000 clones, with about 91% occurring only once. The sequencing input was naive CD8+ T cells sorted from blood. These receptors were collected from a man aged 25-45 years in good health.

This chain links TRBV19 with TRBJ2-2; 7 nucleotides agree with TRBD1. J lost 6 bases, V lost 3 bases, and 7 bases had no gene match. This CDR3 is built from 15 residues. The germline CDR1 and CDR2 sequences are LNHDA and SQIVND (reference sequence). For the CDR3, the DNA is TGTGCCAGTAGTATTTGGACAGGAGAGGCCGGGGAGCTGTTTTTT. It is translated as CASSIWTGEAGELFF.

V gene TRBV13 combines with J gene TRBJ2-5; 7 bases match TRBD2. V gave up 5 bases and J gave up 5 bases; unmatched junction bases: 14. Per the germline V gene, CDR1 is PRHDT and CDR2 is FYEKMQ (reference sequence). The CDR3 is made up of 16 amino acids. Written as DNA, the CDR3 is TGTGCCAGCAGCCAACTAGGAGGGAGGGGAGGGGAGACCCAGTACTTC. Translation gives CASSQLGGRGGETQYF.

The CDR3 spells CASSQATVQYF. The CDR3 DNA reads TGCGCCAGCAGCCAAGCTACGGTGCAGTACTTC. The gene calls are TRBV4-3 and TRBJ2-7, with D unclear. The V end was cut by 1 base, the J end by 9 bases, with 7 bases between. This CDR3 contains 11 residues. Germline V lookup: CDR1 LGHNA, CDR2 YSLEER.

This chain's CDR3 is CASSIEGQGNTGELFF. The CDR3 DNA is TGTGCCAGTAGTATAGAAGGGCAGGGGAACACCGGGGAGCTGTTTTTT. V is TRBV19 and J is TRBJ2-2; D may be TRBD1 (5 bases). Trimming took off 0 bases at V and 1 base at J, with 9 bases between the two ends. This CDR3 has 16 residues. Germline CDR1 and CDR2: LNHDA and SQIVND (reference sequence).

The chain carries TRBV5-8 and TRBJ2-1; 9 bases are a match to TRBD1. This CDR3 has 15 residues. The germline V gene encodes CDR1 SGHTS and CDR2 YDEGEE. V gave up 4 bases and J gave up 5 bases; unmatched junction bases: 7. The CDR3 reads CASSGRDRANNEQFF. CDR3 nucleotides: TGTGCCAGCAGCGGCCGGGACAGGGCCAACAATGAGCAGTTCTTC.

The chain uses TRBV14 and TRBJ1-2, with D hard to call. V was pared by 3 bases and J by 7 bases, with 9 bases between. CDR1 and CDR2 from the germline V gene are SGHDN and FVKESK. This CDR3 is built from 12 residues. For the CDR3, the DNA is TGTGCCAGCAGCCATAGAAGGAGTGGCTACACCTTC. Encoded protein: CASSHRRSGYTF.

CDR3 region: CASSPLVGKNIQYF. In DNA, the CDR3 is TGTGCCAGCAGTCCATTGGTGGGCAAAAACATTCAGTACTTC. V usage is TRBV28 and J usage is TRBJ2-4; D is ambiguous. The CDR3 consists of 14 residues. Germline lookup yields CDR1 MDHEN and CDR2 SYDVKM. Trimming left V 5 bases short and J 3 bases short, with 11 bases between.

The chain recombines TRBV28 with TRBJ2-1; TRBD2 matches at 12 bases. Trimming removed 3 bases from V and 4 bases from J; junction bases left unmatched: 13. Germline V gene data show CDR1 as MDHEN and CDR2 as SYDVKM. The length of the CDR3 is 19 residues. The CDR3 coding sequence is TGTGCCAGCAGTTTGGAGGGGTTGACTAGCGGGAGATCTTACAATGAGCAGTTCTTC. Translation: CASSLEGLTSGRSYNEQFF. The whole variable domain, filled in from reference TRBV28 and TRBJ2-1, reads DVKVTQSSRYLVKRTGEKVFLECVQDMDHENMFWYRQDPGLGLRLIYFSYDVKMKEKGDIPEGYSVSREKKERFSLILESASTNQTSMYLCASSLEGLTSGRSYNEQFFGPGTRLTVL.

This clone has just one count. J is TRBJ2-7 and V is TRBV19; a weak D match, TRBD1 (6 bases). Germline V gene data show CDR1 as LNHDA and CDR2 as SQIVND (reference sequence). CDR3 size: 16 residues. V lost 0 bases and J lost 6, with 18 bases in between. Written as DNA, the CDR3 is TGTGCCAGTAGTATAGATCTATACAGGGCCGCGTCCGAGCAGTACTTC. Its protein product is CASSIDLYRAASEQYF. The full variable domain, its missing parts supplied by reference TRBV19 and TRBJ2-7, is DGGITQSPKYLFRKEGQNVTLSCEQNLNHDAMYWYRQDPGQGLRLIYYSQIVNDFQKGDIAEGYSVSREKKESFPLTVTSAQKNPTAFYLCASSIDLYRAASEQYFGPGTRLTVT.

The chain links TRBV5-6 to TRBJ2-2, with a possible D match to TRBD2 (5 bases). Germline assignment: CDR1 SGHDT and CDR2 YYEEEE. The CDR3 has 14 residues. V shed 6 bases and J shed 8 bases, with 17 bases lying between them. The CDR3 reads CASNQDLQKGELFF. The CDR3 DNA follows: TGTGCCAGCAACCAGGACTTACAGAAAGGGGAGCTGTTTTTT. The full variable domain, completed using reference TRBV5-6 and TRBJ2-2, is DAGVTQSPTHLIKTRGQQVTLRCSPKSGHDTVSWYQQALGQGPQFIFQYYEEEERQRGNFPDRFSGHQFPNYSSELNVNALLLGDSALYLCASNQDLQKGELFFGEGSRLTVL.

Note on this clone: A junction boundary mismatches the germline segment, possibly from a read error. The chain is built from TRBV2 and TRBJ2-2; 11 bases fit TRBD2. Germline V gene sequence: CDR1 SNHLY, CDR2 FYNNEI. This CDR3 contains 16 residues. The CDR3 loop reads CASSEGTSGEHRGAVF. The CDR3 nucleotides are TGTGCCAGCAGTGAGGGGACTAGCGGAGAACACCGGGGAGCTGTTTTT.